This TCR beta chain stems from a study of early stage breast cancer tumors listed by TCRdb under 2017. Broadly, across the study: Of the roughly 15 invasive breast tumors, about 13 were found to be estrogen receptor-positive, progesterone receptor-positive and HER2-negative. A read coverage of roughly 10-fold per sample was achieved on average. About 65% of the 12 ER+/PR+/HER2- tumors were invasive ductal carcinomas, while the other four were invasive lobular carcinomas. Across all samples, about 3,000,000 templates representing approximately 1.2 million unique clonotypes were detected.

The study profiled bulk TCR beta-chain repertoires in matched peripheral blood, tumor and adjacent normal breast tissue taken from about 16 patients with early-stage breast cancer. Before surgery, roughly 4.5-11 mL of whole blood was collected in EDTA tubes and processed within 2 hours. Peripheral blood mononuclear cells were isolated by Ficoll-Paque centrifugation in SepMate-50 tubes. For storage in liquid nitrogen, PBMCs were cryopreserved as aliquots of about 1.9 to 4 million cells in around 90% FBS with roughly 10% DMSO. The Qiagen AllPrep DNA/RNA Mini kit was used for genomic DNA extraction. Each sample was amplified in two independent genomic DNA replicates, using around 0.55 ug for blood and around 1.5 ug for tumor or normal breast. Following the manufacturer's instructions, the ImmunoSeq Intro kit was used to carry out TCRB sequencing on genomic DNA. The multiplex PCR ran for 25 to 40 cycles using proprietary primers and spike-in control sequences for absolute quantification. Single-end 150-bp reads were used to sequence an 87-bp fragment covering the CDR3 and the flanking V and J genes. Seven samples, each with two replicates, were multiplexed per lane of an Illumina MiSeq using version 3.0 chemistry. In the paper's pipeline: The vendor's proprietary pipeline processed the raw data and merged both replicates into a single result for each sample. To define clonotypes, the study grouped productive rearrangements that shared the V-gene family, CDR3 amino acid sequence and J-gene segment. Clonality was computed as 1 minus the normalized Shannon entropy (Pielou evenness) of TCRB abundances. To estimate T cell density, the total number of templates was divided by the number of input cells, which was inferred from the amount of DNA input. Total repertoire diversity and clonality were estimated with Recon using default parameters. Clonotypes with over 0.1% abundance in tumor and at least 32-fold higher abundance in tumor than in normal breast were defined as tumor-enriched. TCRdb obtained this table from immuneACCESS and retained in-frame rearrangements with V and J assigned. These tables miss some clones; where compared with another copy, unresolved V genes account for less than half of the shortfall, and the remainder is unexplained. V and J calls and clone size are as listed in that table; D and trimming were resolved from the DNA. Recorded for this sample are about 51,000 clones; roughly 73% of them occurred a single time. The top ten clonotypes cover around 3.4% of the sample.

The investigation overall reported the following: Repertoires from blood and normal breast were more alike than repertoires from blood and tumor, and in about 90% of the 16 patients, comparing each tissue with blood separated tumor from normal. Enriched TCRB sequences shared across patients were mostly commonly generated sequences, unlikely to play an important role in the tumor microenvironment. Tumors showed approximately 2.5-fold higher T cell density and higher clonality than adjacent normal breast tissue. Because the cohort was small, a breakdown by tumor subtype could not be done. Chain pairing and functional markers such as CD4, CD8 and FOXP3 were not captured by bulk genomic DNA sequencing of unsorted cells.

On this clone itself: The antigen it recognizes is unknown. There are no base qualities to consult, and no much larger clone falls within one base.

Material for sequencing was blood. This TCR was sampled from a person aged 35-49 years with breast cancer.

The nucleotide sequence is TGTGCCAGCAGCTTTAGCGGTAGAGATGAGCAGTTCTTC. Its protein product is CASSFSGRDEQFF. The chain was built from TRBV7-9 and TRBJ2-1, with TRBD2 perhaps the D gene, on 6 matching bases. The germline V gene (reference sequence) sets CDR1 to SEHNR and CDR2 to FQNEAQ. The CDR3 contains 13 residues, cysteine and phenylalanine counted. The kept DNA is CDR3 alone, 39 bases in frame from the first base. V is reduced by 3 bases and J by 8 bases, leaving a spacing of 11 bases between them.